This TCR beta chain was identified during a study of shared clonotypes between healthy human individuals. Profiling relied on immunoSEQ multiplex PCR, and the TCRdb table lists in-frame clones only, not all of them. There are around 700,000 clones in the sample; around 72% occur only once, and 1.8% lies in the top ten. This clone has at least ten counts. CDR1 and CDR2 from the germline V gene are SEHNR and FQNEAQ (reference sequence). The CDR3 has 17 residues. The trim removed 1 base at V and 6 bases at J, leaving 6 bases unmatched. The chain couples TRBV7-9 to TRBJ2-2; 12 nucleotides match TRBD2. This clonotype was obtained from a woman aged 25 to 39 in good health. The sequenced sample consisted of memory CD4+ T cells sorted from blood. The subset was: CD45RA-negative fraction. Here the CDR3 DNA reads TGTGCCAGCAGCTTAGAACGACTAGCGGGAGTAGCCGGGGAGCTGTTTTTT. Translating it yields CASSLERLAGVAGELFF.